A selection of T cell receptor beta chains follows, all from one sample in a study of T-cell reconstitution after alpha-beta-depleted transplantation in children. TCRdb processed the PCR reads anew with MiXCR; each CDR3 protein has one entry. Counted here are 450,000 to 550,000 distinct CDR3 sequences, around 10% occurring once; the ten biggest clones make up about 14%. Here the sequenced sample was PBMCs, mostly from graft donor cells, taken 180 days after TCRalphabeta/CD19-depleted stem cell transplant. The receptors were gathered from a female patient between 2 and 10 years old who had a stem cell transplant for aplastic anemia, so the T cells may come from the graft donor. Each CDR3 is given with its conserved first and last residue. A D gene is named only where the DNA matches it firmly. Clone size appears in some rows only: once, few, many, or a class for an expanded clone.

CDR3 DNA: TGCGCCAGCAGCCAAGTTGTTGGCGGGAGGGCCGGCAATGAGCAGTTCTTC
CDR3 protein: CASSQVVGGRAGNEQFF
clone size: -
J gene: TRBJ2-1
D gene: TRBD2
V gene: TRBV4-1

CDR3 DNA: TGTGCCACCTCCCGGGGTAAATCCCGGGCGTATGGCTACACCTTC
CDR3 protein: CATSRGKSRAYGYTF
clone size: few
J gene: TRBJ1-2
D gene: -
V gene: TRBV28

CDR3 DNA: TGTGCCAGCAGCTTAGTAGCAGGGGAAACTGGAAACACCATATATTTT
CDR3 protein: CASSLVAGETGNTIYF
clone size: -
J gene: TRBJ1-3
D gene: -
V gene: TRBV7-2

CDR3 DNA: TGTGCCAGCAGCCGCGATAGTGCAGATACGCAGTATTTT
CDR3 protein: CASSRDSADTQYF
clone size: -
J gene: TRBJ2-3
D gene: -
V gene: TRBV7-3

CDR3 DNA: TGTGCCAGCAGCTTAGTATCATGGTGGGCGGGTATCGCTGAAGCTTTCTTT
CDR3 protein: CASSLVSWWAGIAEAFF
clone size: -
J gene: TRBJ1-1
D gene: -
V gene: TRBV7-2

CDR3 DNA: TGTGCCAGCAGCACAGGGCTGGACACCGGGGAGCTGTTTTTT
CDR3 protein: CASSTGLDTGELFF
clone size: -
J gene: TRBJ2-2
D gene: -
V gene: TRBV9

CDR3 DNA: TGCGCCAGCAGCCGGGGAATACAATATGACGAGCAGTACTTC
CDR3 protein: CASSRGIQYDEQYF
clone size: -
J gene: TRBJ2-7
D gene: -
V gene: TRBV4-1

CDR3 DNA: TGTGCCAGCAGTGTGGACAGGGGGGAAGCGAACGAGCAGTTCTTC
CDR3 protein: CASSVDRGEANEQFF
clone size: -
J gene: TRBJ2-1
D gene: TRBD1
V gene: TRBV6-1

CDR3 DNA: TGCGCCAGCAGCCTCATCCTCGGGACCGGGGAGCTGTTTTTT
CDR3 protein: CASSLILGTGELFF
clone size: -
J gene: TRBJ2-2
D gene: -
V gene: TRBV4-3

CDR3 DNA: TGCGCCAGCAGCCAAGATTCGTCTAGCGGATACCCCATCTCCTACAATGAGCAGTTCTTC
CDR3 protein: CASSQDSSSGYPISYNEQFF
clone size: few
J gene: TRBJ2-1
D gene: TRBD2
V gene: TRBV4-3

CDR3 DNA: TGTGCCAGCAGCTTATCCGGGACTGCTCAAGTGGTAACAGATACGCAGTATTTT
CDR3 protein: CASSLSGTAQVVTDTQYF
clone size: many
J gene: TRBJ2-3
D gene: -
V gene: TRBV7-3

CDR3 DNA: TGTGCCAGCAGTTCCCCGGGGGAGGTCCGCGATACGCAGTATTTT
CDR3 protein: CASSSPGEVRDTQYF
clone size: -
J gene: TRBJ2-3
D gene: -
V gene: TRBV6-2/TRBV6-3

CDR3 DNA: TGCGCCAGCAGCTTGCACCCCCGGGGGTTAGGCACTGAAGCTTTCTTT
CDR3 protein: CASSLHPRGLGTEAFF
clone size: few
J gene: TRBJ1-1
D gene: -
V gene: TRBV5-1

CDR3 DNA: TGTGCCAGCACCCTCGGGTGGCTCCAAGAGACCCAGTACTTC
CDR3 protein: CASTLGWLQETQYF
clone size: few
J gene: TRBJ2-5
D gene: -
V gene: TRBV3-1

CDR3 DNA: TGTGCCAGTACTCCTCAAGGGGCCAACGTCCTGACTTTC
CDR3 protein: CASTPQGANVLTF
clone size: -
J gene: TRBJ2-6
D gene: -
V gene: TRBV19

CDR3 DNA: TGTGCCAGCAGCTTAGTTCCAACCCAAGAGACCCAGTACTTC
CDR3 protein: CASSLVPTQETQYF
clone size: few
J gene: TRBJ2-5
D gene: -
V gene: TRBV7-9

CDR3 DNA: TGTGCCAGCAGTGACAGGGCACCGCATCAGCCCCAGCATTTT
CDR3 protein: CASSDRAPHQPQHF
clone size: few
J gene: TRBJ1-5
D gene: TRBD1
V gene: TRBV12-3/TRBV12-4

CDR3 DNA: TGTGCCAGTACAGGGGGGAGGTACAATGAGCAGTTCTTC
CDR3 protein: CASTGGRYNEQFF
clone size: -
J gene: TRBJ2-1
D gene: TRBD1
V gene: TRBV12-3/TRBV12-4

CDR3 DNA: TGTGCCAGCAGCTTGGACCGACAGGGCTACGAGCAGTACTTC
CDR3 protein: CASSLDRQGYEQYF
clone size: -
J gene: TRBJ2-7
D gene: TRBD1
V gene: TRBV5-4

CDR3 DNA: TGTGCCAGCGGCATCCAGGTCGGGAACACTGAAGCTTTCTTT
CDR3 protein: CASGIQVGNTEAFF
clone size: -
J gene: TRBJ1-1
D gene: -
V gene: TRBV7-8